This T cell receptor (beta chain) was documented in a study of blood T cell repertoires in COVID-19. Data came from immunoSEQ multiplex PCR; TCRdb stores just in-frame clones and leaves some out. The top ten hold approximately 4.8% of the sample, which has about 240,000 clones, approximately 85% seen once. The junction had 5 bases not matched to a gene; V was cut back by 2 bases and J by 3 bases. The germline CDR1 and CDR2 sequences are MNHEY and SVGAGI. The CDR3 runs 15 residues. Sequencing was performed on peripheral blood. The TCR originated in a woman in her sixties or seventies with acute or convalescent COVID-19. V gene TRBV6-5 combines with J gene TRBJ2-3; 7 positions agree with TRBD1. The CDR3 coding sequence is TGTGCCAGCAGTTACAGACAGGGAAGAACAGATACGCAGTATTTT. Its translation: CASSYRQGRTDTQYF.